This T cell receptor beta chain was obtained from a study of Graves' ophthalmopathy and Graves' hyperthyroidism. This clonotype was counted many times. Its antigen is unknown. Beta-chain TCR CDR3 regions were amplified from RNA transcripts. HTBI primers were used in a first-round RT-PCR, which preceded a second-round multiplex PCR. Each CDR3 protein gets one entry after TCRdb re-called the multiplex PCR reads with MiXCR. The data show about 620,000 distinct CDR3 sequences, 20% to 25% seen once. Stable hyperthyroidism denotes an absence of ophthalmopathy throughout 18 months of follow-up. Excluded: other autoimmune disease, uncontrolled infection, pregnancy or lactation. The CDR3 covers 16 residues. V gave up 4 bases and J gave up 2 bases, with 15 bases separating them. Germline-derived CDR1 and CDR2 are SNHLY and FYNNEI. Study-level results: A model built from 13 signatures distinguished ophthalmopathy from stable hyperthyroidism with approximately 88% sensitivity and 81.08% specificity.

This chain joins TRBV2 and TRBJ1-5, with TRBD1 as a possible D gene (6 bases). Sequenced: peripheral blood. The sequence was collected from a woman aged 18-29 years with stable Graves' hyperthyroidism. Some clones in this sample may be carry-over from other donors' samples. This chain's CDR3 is CASSVRDTKGNQPQHF. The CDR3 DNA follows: TGTGCCAGCAGTGTCCGGGACACCAAGGGCAATCAGCCCCAGCATTTT.